Listed here are 9 T cell receptor beta chains from one sample, sequenced in a study of T cell responses to AZD1222 COVID-19 vaccine. Sequencing was performed with immunoSEQ multiplex PCR; in TCRdb, only in-frame clones are kept and a portion is missing. The data contain 80,000 to 100,000 clones, approximately 85% of them singletons. Sequencing was performed on peripheral blood, taken 28 days after the second AZD1222 dose. The receptors were sampled from an adult who received the AZD1222 COVID-19 vaccine.

The chain carries TRBV12-5 and TRBJ2-1, with 9 positions matching TRBD1. The CDR3 extends over 15 amino acids. V lost 1 base to trimming and J lost 7 bases; unmatched junction nucleotides: 5. Germline CDR1 is LGHNT and CDR2 is FRNRAP. DNA of the CDR3: TGTGCTAGTGGTTTGGGCCGACAGGGGGATAATGAGCAGTTCTTC. Protein product: CASGLGRQGDNEQFF.

The V and J genes are TRBV2 and TRBJ1-1; 10 bases agree with TRBD1. This CDR3 region has 14 residues. The ends lost 8 bases at V and 5 bases at J; junction bases unmatched: 8. Germline CDR1 reads SNHLY; CDR2 reads FYNNEI. CDR3 nucleotide sequence: TGTGCCAGCGGTCGGGACAGGGGAGGAACTGAAGCTTTCTTT. The encoded protein is CASGRDRGGTEAFF.

This chain links TRBV5-4 with TRBJ1-1; 10 bases are a match to TRBD1. Germline CDR1 reads SGHNT; CDR2 reads YYREEE (reference sequence). Trimming cost V 4 bases and J 7 bases; bases outside gene matches: 4. The CDR3 runs 13 residues. This chain's CDR3 is CASSPTGGIEAFF. The CDR3 bases are TGTGCCAGCAGCCCGACAGGGGGCATTGAAGCTTTCTTT.

A remark on this clone: At the DNA level, this CDR3 is encoded by other sequences in the same sample as well. The V gene is TRBV3-1 (or the pseudogene TRBV3-2), the J gene TRBJ1-3; no clear D. The CDR3 extends over 13 amino acids. CDR1 is LGHDT and CDR2 is YNNKEL in the germline V gene (reference sequence). Trimming stripped 0 bases from V and 1 base from J, with 1 base between. The CDR3 nucleotides are TGTGCCAGCAGCCAAGATTCTGGAAACACCATATATTTT. This translates into CASSQDSGNTIYF.

This clone has just one count. CDR3 nucleotide sequence: TGTGCCAGCAGCCAAGCCGGAGACGAGCTTAGCTATGGCTACACCTTC. It is translated as CASSQAGDELSYGYTF. V gene TRBV3-1 (or the pseudogene TRBV3-2) combines with J gene TRBJ1-2, with D unclear. Deletions cut 1 base from V and 4 bases from J, with 16 bases between. Germline V gene data show CDR1 as LGHDT and CDR2 as YNNKEL (reference sequence). The CDR3 loop spans 16 amino acids.

The genes are TRBV7-5 and TRBJ2-3; the D segment call TRBD1 is taken from the table without a DNA check. TRBV7-5 is a pseudogene segment. This CDR3 has 14 residues. The CDR3 DNA follows: TGTGCCAGAAGCTTAACAGAAATTGCAGATACGCAGTATTTT. Translating gives CARSLTEIADTQYF.

The rearrangement joins TRBV28 to TRBJ1-1; 9 nucleotides align to TRBD1. V was clipped by 5 bases and J by 11 bases; unmatched bases: 6. CDR1 is MDHEN and CDR2 is SYDVKM in the germline V gene. The CDR3 is 12 amino acids. CDR3 nucleotides: TGTGCCAGCAGTCGCGGACAGGGGCCCGCTTTCTTT. It encodes CASSRGQGPAFF.

The J gene is TRBJ1-1, the V gene TRBV5-1; D is ambiguous. Trimming took 3 bases from V and 1 from J, leaving 10 bases between them. Per germline, CDR1 SGHRS and CDR2 YFSETQ. The CDR3 totals 14 residues. The CDR3 protein is CASSWTAENTEAFF. The CDR3 DNA reads TGCGCCAGCAGCTGGACGGCGGAGAACACTGAAGCTTTCTTT.

A remark on this clone: Compared with germline, one end of the junction differs, possibly owing to a read error. The rearrangement links TRBV2 to TRBJ2-7; 8 positions match TRBD1. This CDR3 spans 11 amino acids. In germline, CDR1 is SNHLY, CDR2 FYNNEI. CDR3 DNA: TGTGCCAGCAGTGAAGCGGGACAGGCCCACTTC. It yields the protein CASSEAGQAHF.